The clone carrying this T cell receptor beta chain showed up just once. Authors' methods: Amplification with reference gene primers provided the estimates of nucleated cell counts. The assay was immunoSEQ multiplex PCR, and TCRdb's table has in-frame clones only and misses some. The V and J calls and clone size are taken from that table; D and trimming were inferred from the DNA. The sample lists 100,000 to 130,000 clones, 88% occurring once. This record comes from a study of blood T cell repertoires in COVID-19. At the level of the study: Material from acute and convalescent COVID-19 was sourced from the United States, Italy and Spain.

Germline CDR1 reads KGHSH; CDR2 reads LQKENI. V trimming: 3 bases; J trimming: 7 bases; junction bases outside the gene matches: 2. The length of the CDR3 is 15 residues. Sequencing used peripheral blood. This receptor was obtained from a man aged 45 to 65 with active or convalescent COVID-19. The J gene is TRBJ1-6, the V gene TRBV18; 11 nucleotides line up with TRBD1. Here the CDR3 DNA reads TGTGCCAGCTCACCCGGACAGGGGGCGAATTCACCCCTCCACTTT. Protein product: CASSPGQGANSPLHF.